Ten or more counts support the clone carrying this TCR beta chain. The V end lost 1 base, the J end lost 4 bases, and 16 bases lay between the germline ends. The length of the CDR3 is 15 residues. Germline CDR1 and CDR2: DFQATT and SNEGSKA (reference sequence). A sample-barcoded 5' primer and a J-beta primer mix were used in a second PCR of roughly 6 to 11 cycles. Sequencing of every sample gave 2.5 million or more CDR3-containing paired-end reads. A single record per CDR3 protein comes from TCRdb applying MiXCR to the 5' RACE reads. The sample has about 650,000 distinct CDR3 sequences; about 34% are singletons. These data come from a study of blood T cells in healthy people across ages.

The receptor comes from an elderly woman in good health. Specimen: blood. The chain employs TRBV20-1 and TRBJ1-2; D is uncertain. CDR3 protein: CSARATFWGSYGYTF. In DNA form, the CDR3 reads TGCAGTGCTAGAGCCACTTTTTGGGGTAGCTATGGCTACACCTTC.